These 6 T cell receptor beta chains were sequenced from one sample in a study of T-cell memory formation after mild COVID-19. Via MiXCR, TCRdb re-called the 5' RACE reads, giving one row per CDR3 protein. The sample consists of some 330,000 distinct CDR3 sequences, under 25% of them appearing once. Sequenced sample: PBMCs or a T cell subset sorted from them (not recorded which). These receptors were obtained from an adult woman who had mild COVID-19 (a few samples of this study predate the infection). Cell type and time point are not known.

The table lists this clonotype with a few counts. This sequence joins TRBV7-8 and TRBJ2-1; D is tentatively TRBD1 or TRBD2 (6 bases each). The V end was cut by 4 bases, the J end by 1 base, with 17 bases between. This CDR3 is built from 17 residues. CDR1 SGHVS and CDR2 FQNEAQ come from the germline V gene. The CDR3 DNA reads TGTGCCAGCAGCTCACTACAGGGACTTGATTCCTACAATGAGCAGTTCTTC. Translating gives CASSSLQGLDSYNEQFF.

This clonotype has more than one count but fewer than ten. J is TRBJ1-1 and V is TRBV19; TRBD1 aligns across 7 bases. The V segment lost 5 bases and the J segment 5 bases; nucleotides outside the gene matches: 8. Looked up from germline, CDR1 is LNHDA and CDR2 is SQIVND (reference sequence). There are 14 residues in the CDR3. This chain's CDR3 is CASSFDRVETEAFF. The CDR3 DNA sequence: TGTGCCAGTAGTTTTGACAGGGTGGAGACTGAAGCTTTCTTT.

The genes are TRBV5-1 and TRBJ2-5; weak D call: TRBD2 (5 bases). V was shortened by 0 bases and J by 5 bases, with 14 bases between the two germline ends. Germline CDR1 is SGHRS and CDR2 is YFSETQ. The CDR3 is 15 amino acids. In DNA form, the CDR3 reads TGCGCCAGCAGCTTGGCCCCGGGGATGGGGGAGACCCAGTACTTC. It yields the protein CASSLAPGMGETQYF. Supplemented by reference TRBV5-1 and TRBJ2-5, the full variable domain reads KAGVTQTPRYLIKTRGQQVTLSCSPISGHRSVSWYQQTPGQGLQFLFEYFSETQRNKGNFPGRFSGRQFSNSRSEMNVSTLELGDSALYLCASSLAPGMGETQYFGPGTRLLVL.

The chain employs TRBV5-4 and TRBJ2-2, with TRBD2 matching over 7 bases. CDR1 is SGHNT, CDR2 YYREEE, per germline (reference sequence). The junction had 6 bases not matched to a gene; V was cut back by 3 bases and J by 4 bases. CDR3 size: 15 residues. CDR3 region: CASSSSGLFTGELFF. CDR3 coding DNA: TGTGCCAGCAGCTCTAGCGGACTTTTCACCGGGGAGCTGTTTTTT.

This clonotype occurred a few times. The chain has TRBV12-3 or TRBV12-4 and TRBJ1-1; D gene unclear. The CDR3 is 11 amino acids. Trimming took off 7 bases at V and 7 bases at J, with 10 bases between the two ends. CDR3 DNA sequence: TGTGCCAGCACTCGGACTGTTGAAGCTTTCTTT. Amino acids: CASTRTVEAFF.

This rearrangement joins TRBV18 to TRBJ2-7; TRBD2 matches at 8 bases. V lost 6 bases and J lost 3; bases outside the gene matches: 7. Germline V gene data show CDR1 as KGHSH and CDR2 as LQKENI. This CDR3 contains 14 residues. The CDR3 here is CASSPEREFYEQYF. Written as DNA, the CDR3 is TGTGCCAGCTCTCCAGAGCGGGAGTTCTACGAGCAGTACTTC.